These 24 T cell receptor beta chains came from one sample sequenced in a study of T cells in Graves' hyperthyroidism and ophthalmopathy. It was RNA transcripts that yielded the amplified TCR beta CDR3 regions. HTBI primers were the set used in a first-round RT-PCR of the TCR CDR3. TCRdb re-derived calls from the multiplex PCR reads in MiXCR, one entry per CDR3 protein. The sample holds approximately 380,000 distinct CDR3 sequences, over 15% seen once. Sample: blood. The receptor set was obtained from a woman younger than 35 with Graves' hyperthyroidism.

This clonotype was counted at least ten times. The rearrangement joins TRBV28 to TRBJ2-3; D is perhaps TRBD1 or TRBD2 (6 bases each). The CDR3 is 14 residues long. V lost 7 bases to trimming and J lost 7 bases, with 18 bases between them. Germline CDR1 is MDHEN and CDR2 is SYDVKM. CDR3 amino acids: CASILGAAGHTQYF. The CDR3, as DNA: TGTGCCAGCATCCTGGGGGCAGCGGGTCATACGCAGTATTTT.

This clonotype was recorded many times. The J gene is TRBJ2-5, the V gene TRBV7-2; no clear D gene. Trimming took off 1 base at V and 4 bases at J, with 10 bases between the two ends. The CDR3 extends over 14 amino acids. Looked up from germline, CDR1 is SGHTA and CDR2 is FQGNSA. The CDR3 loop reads CASSLVALGETQYF. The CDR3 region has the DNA TGTGCCAGCAGCTTAGTTGCCCTGGGAGAGACCCAGTACTTC.

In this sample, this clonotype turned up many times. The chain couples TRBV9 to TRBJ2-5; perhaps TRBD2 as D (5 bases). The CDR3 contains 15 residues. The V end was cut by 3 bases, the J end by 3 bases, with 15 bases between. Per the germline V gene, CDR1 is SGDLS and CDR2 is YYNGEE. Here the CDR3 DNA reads TGTGCCAGCAGCGCCGTAGAGGGTCCTGAAGAGACCCAGTACTTC. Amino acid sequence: CASSAVEGPEETQYF.

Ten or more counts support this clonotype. Written as DNA, the CDR3 is TGTGCCAGCAGTTACAACAGGGATAACTATGGCTACACCTTC. It encodes CASSYNRDNYGYTF. The chain is built from TRBV6-5 and TRBJ1-2; D possibly corresponds to TRBD1 (6 bases). There are 14 residues in the CDR3. CDR1 and CDR2 from the germline V gene are MNHEY and SVGAGI. The V gene lost 2 bases and the J gene lost 1 base, with 8 bases spanning the gap.

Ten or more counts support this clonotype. The CDR3 region has the DNA TGCGCCAGCAGCTTGGTTTCGTTACCTCTTCAGGGACGGGAGACCCAGTACTTC. The encoded protein is CASSLVSLPLQGRETQYF. The V call is TRBV5-1, the J call TRBJ2-5, with D perhaps given as TRBD1 or TRBD2 (5 bases each). Germline CDR1 and CDR2: SGHRS and YFSETQ. V was cut by 0 bases and J by 5 bases, with 23 bases left in between. CDR3 length equals 18 residues.

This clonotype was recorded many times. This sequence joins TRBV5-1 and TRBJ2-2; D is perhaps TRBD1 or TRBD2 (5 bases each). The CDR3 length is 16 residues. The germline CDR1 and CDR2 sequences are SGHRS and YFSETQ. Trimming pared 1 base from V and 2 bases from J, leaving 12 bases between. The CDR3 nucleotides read TGCGCCAGCAGCTTGTACTGGGACGGAAACACCGGGGAGCTGTTTTTT. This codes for CASSLYWDGNTGELFF.

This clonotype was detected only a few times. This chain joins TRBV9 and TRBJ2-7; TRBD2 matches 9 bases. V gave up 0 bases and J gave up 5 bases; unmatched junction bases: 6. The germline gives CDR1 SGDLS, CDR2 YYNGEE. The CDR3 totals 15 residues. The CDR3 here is CASSVEASGANEQYF. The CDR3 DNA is TGTGCCAGCAGCGTAGAGGCTAGCGGGGCGAACGAGCAGTACTTC.

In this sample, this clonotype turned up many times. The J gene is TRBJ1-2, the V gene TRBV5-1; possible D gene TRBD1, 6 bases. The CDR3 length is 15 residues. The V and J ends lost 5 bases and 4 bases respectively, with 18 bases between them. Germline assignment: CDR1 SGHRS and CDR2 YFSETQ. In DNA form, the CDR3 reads TGCGCCAGCAGTCCCCGCGGGGACACCGTCTATGGCTACACCTTC. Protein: CASSPRGDTVYGYTF.

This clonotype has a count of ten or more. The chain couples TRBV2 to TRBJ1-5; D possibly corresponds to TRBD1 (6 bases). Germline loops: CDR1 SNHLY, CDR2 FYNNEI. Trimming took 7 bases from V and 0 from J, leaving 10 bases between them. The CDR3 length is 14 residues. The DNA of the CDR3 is TGTGCCAGCAAAAAGGGGGGTAGCAATCAGCCCCAGCATTTT. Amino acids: CASKKGGSNQPQHF.

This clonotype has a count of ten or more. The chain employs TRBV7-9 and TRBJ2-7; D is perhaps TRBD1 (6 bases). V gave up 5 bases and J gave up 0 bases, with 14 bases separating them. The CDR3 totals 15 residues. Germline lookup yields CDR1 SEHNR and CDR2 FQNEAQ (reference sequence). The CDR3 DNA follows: TGTGCCAGCAGCAACCGGGACACCAGCTCCTACGAGCAGTACTTC. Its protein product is CASSNRDTSSYEQYF.

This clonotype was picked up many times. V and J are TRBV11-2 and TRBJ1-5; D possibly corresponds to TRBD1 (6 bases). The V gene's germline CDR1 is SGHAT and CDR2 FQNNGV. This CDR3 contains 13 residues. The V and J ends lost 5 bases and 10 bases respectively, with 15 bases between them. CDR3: CASSTQGSHPQHF. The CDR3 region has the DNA TGTGCCAGCAGCACGCAGGGGTCCCACCCCCAGCATTTT.

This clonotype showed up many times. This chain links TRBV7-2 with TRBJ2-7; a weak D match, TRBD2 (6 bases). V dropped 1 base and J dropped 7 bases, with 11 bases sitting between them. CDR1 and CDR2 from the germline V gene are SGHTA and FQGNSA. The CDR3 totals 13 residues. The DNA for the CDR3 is TGTGCCAGCAGCTTAGGCGGGGTTCGGGAGCAGTACTTC. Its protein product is CASSLGGVREQYF.

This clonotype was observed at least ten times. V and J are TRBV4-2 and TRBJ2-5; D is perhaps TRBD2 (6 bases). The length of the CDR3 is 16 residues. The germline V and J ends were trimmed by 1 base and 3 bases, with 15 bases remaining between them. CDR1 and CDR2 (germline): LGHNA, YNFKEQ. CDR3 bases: TGTGCCAGCAGCCAAGCATTCCGGGACTCCGAAGAGACCCAGTACTTC. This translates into CASSQAFRDSEETQYF.

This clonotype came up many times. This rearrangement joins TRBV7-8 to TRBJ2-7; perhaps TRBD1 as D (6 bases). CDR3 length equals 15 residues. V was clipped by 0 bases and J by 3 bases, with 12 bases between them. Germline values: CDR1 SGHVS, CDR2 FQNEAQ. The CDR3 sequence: CASSLAYGTLYEQYF. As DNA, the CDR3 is TGTGCCAGCAGCTTAGCCTATGGGACACTCTACGAGCAGTACTTC.

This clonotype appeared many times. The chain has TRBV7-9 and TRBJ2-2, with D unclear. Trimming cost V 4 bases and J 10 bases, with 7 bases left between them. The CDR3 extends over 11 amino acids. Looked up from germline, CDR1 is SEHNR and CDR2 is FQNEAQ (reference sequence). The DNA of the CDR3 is TGTGCCAGCAGCTCAACCCCGGAGCTGTTTTTT. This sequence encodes CASSSTPELFF.

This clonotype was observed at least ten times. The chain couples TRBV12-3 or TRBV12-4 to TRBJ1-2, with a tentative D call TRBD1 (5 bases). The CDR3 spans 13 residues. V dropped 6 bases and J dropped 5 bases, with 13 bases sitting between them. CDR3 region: CASRTTASYGYTF. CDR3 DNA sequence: TGTGCCAGCAGGACGACAGCCTCGTATGGCTACACCTTC.

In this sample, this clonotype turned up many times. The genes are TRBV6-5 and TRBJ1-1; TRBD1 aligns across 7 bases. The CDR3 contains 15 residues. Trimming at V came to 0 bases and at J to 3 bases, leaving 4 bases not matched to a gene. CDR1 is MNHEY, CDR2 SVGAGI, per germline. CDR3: CASSYSSRGDTEAFF. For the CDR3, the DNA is TGTGCCAGCAGTTACTCGAGCAGGGGGGACACTGAAGCTTTCTTT.

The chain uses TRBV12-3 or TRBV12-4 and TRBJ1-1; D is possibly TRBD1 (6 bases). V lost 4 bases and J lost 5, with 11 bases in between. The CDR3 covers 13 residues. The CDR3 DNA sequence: TGTGCCAGCAGTTCATACAGGGAAACTGAAGCTTTCTTT. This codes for CASSSYRETEAFF.

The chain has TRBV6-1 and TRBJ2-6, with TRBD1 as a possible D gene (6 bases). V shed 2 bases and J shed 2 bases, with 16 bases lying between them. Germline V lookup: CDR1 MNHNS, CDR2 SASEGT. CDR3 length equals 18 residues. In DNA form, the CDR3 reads TGTGCCAGCAGTGAATCGGACAGCGTCGTAACTGGGGCCAACGTCCTGACTTTC. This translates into CASSESDSVVTGANVLTF.

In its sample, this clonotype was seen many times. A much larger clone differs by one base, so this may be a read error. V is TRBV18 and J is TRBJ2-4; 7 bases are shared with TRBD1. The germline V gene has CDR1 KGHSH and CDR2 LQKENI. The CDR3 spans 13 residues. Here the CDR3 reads CASSPGTDDIKYF. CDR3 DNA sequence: TGTGCCAGCTCACCCGGGACAGACGACATTAAGTACTTC. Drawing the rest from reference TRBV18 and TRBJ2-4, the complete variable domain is NAGVMQNPRHLVRRRGQEARLRCSPMKGHSHVYWYRQLPEEGLKFMVYLQKENIIDESGMPKERFSAEFPKEGPSILRIQQVVRGDSAAYFCASSPGTDDIKYFGAGTRLSVL.

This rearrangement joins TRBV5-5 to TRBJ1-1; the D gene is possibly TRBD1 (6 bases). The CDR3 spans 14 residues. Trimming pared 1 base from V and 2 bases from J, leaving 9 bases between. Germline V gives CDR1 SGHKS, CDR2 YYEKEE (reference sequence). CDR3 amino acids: CASSLWGANTEAFF. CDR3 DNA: TGTGCCAGCAGCTTGTGGGGGGCTAACACTGAAGCTTTCTTT.

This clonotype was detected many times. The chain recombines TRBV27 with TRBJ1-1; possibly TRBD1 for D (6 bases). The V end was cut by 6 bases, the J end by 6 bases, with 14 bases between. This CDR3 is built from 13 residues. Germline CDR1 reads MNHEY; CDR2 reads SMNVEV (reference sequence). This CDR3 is CASRGAQGAEAFF. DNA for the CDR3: TGTGCCAGCAGGGGGGCCCAAGGGGCTGAAGCTTTCTTT.

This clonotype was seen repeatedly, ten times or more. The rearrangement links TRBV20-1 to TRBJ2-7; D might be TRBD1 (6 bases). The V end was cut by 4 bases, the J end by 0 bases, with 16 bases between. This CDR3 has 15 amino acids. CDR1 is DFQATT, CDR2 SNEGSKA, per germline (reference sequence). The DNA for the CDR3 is TGCAGTGCTAACCTCGGACAGACTTTCTCCTACGAGCAGTACTTC. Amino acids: CSANLGQTFSYEQYF.

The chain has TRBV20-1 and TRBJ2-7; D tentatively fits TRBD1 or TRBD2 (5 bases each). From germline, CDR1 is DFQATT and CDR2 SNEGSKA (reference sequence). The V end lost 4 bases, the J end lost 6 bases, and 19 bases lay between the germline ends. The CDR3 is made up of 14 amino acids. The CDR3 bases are TGCAGTGCTAAGAACCCCGGGACCCCTCTCGAGCAGTACTTC. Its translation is CSAKNPGTPLEQYF.